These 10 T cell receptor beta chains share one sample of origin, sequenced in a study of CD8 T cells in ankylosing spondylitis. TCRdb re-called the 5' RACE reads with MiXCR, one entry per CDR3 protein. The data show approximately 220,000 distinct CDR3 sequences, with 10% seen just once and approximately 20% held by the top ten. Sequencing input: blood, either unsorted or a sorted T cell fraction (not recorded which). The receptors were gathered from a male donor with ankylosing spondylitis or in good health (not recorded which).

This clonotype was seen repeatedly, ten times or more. This CDR3 is CSVIRDGNSGNTIYF. CDR3 in DNA: TGCAGTGTTATCCGGGACGGCAACTCTGGAAACACCATATATTTT. The rearrangement links TRBV20-1 to TRBJ1-3; tentative D call: TRBD1 (5 bases). CDR1 and CDR2 (germline): DFQATT, SNEGSKA (reference sequence). V lost 7 bases, J lost 0 bases, and 16 bases lay in between. The CDR3 length is 15 residues.

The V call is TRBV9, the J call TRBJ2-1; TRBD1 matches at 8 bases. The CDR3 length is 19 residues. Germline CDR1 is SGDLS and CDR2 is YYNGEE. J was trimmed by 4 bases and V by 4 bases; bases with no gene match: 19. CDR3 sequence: CASSLRGHLGDVKYNEQFF. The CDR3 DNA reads TGTGCCAGCAGCCTCAGGGGGCATTTAGGTGATGTAAAATACAATGAGCAGTTCTTC.

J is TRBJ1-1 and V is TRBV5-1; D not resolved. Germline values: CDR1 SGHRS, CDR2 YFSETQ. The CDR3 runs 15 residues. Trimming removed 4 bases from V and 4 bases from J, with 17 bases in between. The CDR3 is CASSQNPRIVTEAFF. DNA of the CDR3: TGCGCCAGCAGCCAGAATCCCAGAATTGTCACTGAAGCTTTCTTT.

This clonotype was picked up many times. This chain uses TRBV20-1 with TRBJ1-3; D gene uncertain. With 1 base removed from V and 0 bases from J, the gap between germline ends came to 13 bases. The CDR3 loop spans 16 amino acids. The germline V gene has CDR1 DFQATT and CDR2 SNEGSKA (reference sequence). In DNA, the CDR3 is TGCAGTGCTAGAGGAGAGGGAAGAAGCTCTGGAAACACCATATATTTT. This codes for CSARGEGRSSGNTIYF.

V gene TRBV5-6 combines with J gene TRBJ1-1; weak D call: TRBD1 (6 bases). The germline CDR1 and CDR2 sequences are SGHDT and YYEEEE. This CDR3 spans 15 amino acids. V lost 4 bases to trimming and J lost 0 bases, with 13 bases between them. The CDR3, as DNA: TGTGCCAGCAGCCCCCGACAGGAGATGAACACTGAAGCTTTCTTT. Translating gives CASSPRQEMNTEAFF.

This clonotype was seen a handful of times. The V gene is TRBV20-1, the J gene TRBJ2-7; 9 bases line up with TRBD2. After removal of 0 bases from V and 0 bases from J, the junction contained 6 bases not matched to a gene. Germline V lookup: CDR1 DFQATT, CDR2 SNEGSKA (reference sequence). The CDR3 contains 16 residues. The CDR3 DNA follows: TGCAGTGCTAGAGAAGCACTAGCGGGTAGCTCCTACGAGCAGTACTTC. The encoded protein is CSAREALAGSSYEQYF.

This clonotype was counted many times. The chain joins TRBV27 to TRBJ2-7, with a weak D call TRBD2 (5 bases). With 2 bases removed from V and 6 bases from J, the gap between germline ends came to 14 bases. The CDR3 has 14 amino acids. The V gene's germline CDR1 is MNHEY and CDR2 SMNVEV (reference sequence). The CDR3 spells CASSLGVSEGEQYF. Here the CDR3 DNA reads TGTGCCAGCAGTTTAGGAGTAAGCGAGGGCGAGCAGTACTTC.

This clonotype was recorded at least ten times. CDR3 residues: CASSLDLSGNTIYF. CDR3 DNA sequence: TGCGCCAGCAGCTTGGACCTCTCTGGAAACACCATATATTTT. The chain uses TRBV5-1 and TRBJ1-3; D unresolved. V lost 0 bases to trimming and J lost 0 bases, with 4 bases between them. Germline CDR1 reads SGHRS; CDR2 reads YFSETQ. This CDR3 is built from 14 residues.

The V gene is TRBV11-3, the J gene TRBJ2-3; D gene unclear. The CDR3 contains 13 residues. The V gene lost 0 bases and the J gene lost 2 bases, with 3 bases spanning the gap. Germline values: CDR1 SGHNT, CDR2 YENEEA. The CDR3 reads CASSLEDTDTQYF. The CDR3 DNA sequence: TGTGCCAGCAGCTTAGAGGACACAGATACGCAGTATTTT.

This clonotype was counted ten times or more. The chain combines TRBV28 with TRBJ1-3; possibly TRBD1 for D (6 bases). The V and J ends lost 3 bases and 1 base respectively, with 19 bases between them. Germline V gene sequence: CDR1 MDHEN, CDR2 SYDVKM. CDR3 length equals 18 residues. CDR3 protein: CASSFPRTQGSSGNTIYF. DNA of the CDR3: TGTGCCAGCAGTTTCCCTAGGACACAGGGCTCGTCTGGAAACACCATATATTTT.